Below, 29 T cell receptor beta chains from the same sample are listed, as sequenced in a study of ipilimumab plus nivolumab after autologous stem cell transplantation. Sequencing used immunoSEQ multiplex PCR; TCRdb keeps in-frame clones, though not all of them. The table includes fewer than 30,000 clones, about 86% detected once. This specimen was PBMCs, taken in a trial of ipilimumab plus nivolumab as post-transplant consolidation. The receptors here all came from a male donor with diffuse large B-cell lymphoma.

The gene calls are TRBV28 and TRBJ1-2; 8 bases align to TRBD1. The germline CDR1 and CDR2 sequences are MDHEN and SYDVKM. With 6 bases clipped from V and 4 bases from J, the junction kept 7 bases outside the gene matches. This CDR3 spans 14 amino acids. CDR3 sequence reads: CASSNTDRVYGYTF. DNA of the CDR3: TGTGCCAGCAGCAACACGGACAGGGTCTATGGCTACACCTTC.

J is TRBJ1-2 and V is TRBV4-3, with D perhaps TRBD1 (5 bases). Germline assignment: CDR1 LGHNA and CDR2 YSLEER. This CDR3 region has 14 residues. V was trimmed by 0 bases and J by 4 bases, leaving 9 bases between them. CDR3 bases: TGCGCCAGCAGCCAAGATCAGGGAGGCTATGGCTACACCTTC. Its translation: CASSQDQGGYGYTF.

The chain has TRBV25-1 and TRBJ1-6; 7 positions match TRBD1. The CDR3 is 13 amino acids. With 7 bases clipped from V and 6 bases from J, the junction kept 3 bases outside the gene matches. Looked up from germline, CDR1 is MGHDK and CDR2 is SYGVNS. The CDR3 reads CASTQGGNSPLHF. The CDR3 bases are TGTGCCAGCACGCAGGGGGGTAATTCACCCCTCCACTTT.

The chain employs TRBV5-1 and TRBJ2-7; tentatively, D is TRBD1 or TRBD2 (6 bases each). Trimming took off 0 bases at V and 7 bases at J, with 11 bases between the two ends. The CDR3 length is 13 residues. The germline gives CDR1 SGHRS, CDR2 YFSETQ. The CDR3 loop reads CASSLERGREQYF. The CDR3 nucleotides are TGCGCCAGCAGCTTGGAACGGGGGCGGGAGCAGTACTTC.

The J gene is TRBJ1-5, the V gene TRBV6-5; D is unclear. The CDR3 runs 15 residues. V was clipped by 5 bases and J by 2 bases, with 13 bases between them. CDR1 is MNHEY, CDR2 SVGAGI, per germline. In DNA form, the CDR3 reads TGTGCCAGCAGTCCCGGGGTGGGAGGCAATCAGCCCCAGCATTTT. Encoded protein: CASSPGVGGNQPQHF.

This clone was observed a few times. The chain has TRBV10-3 and TRBJ1-2; D is possibly TRBD1 (5 bases). The CDR3 runs 15 residues. The germline CDR1 and CDR2 sequences are ENHRY and SYGVKD. Trimming removed 6 bases from V and 14 bases from J, with 28 bases in between. CDR3 DNA: TGTGCCATCAGGGACGGTACCGGGACTACTAAGGCTGGGACCTTC. Translated, it gives CAIRDGTGTTKAGTF.

The chain uses TRBV2 and TRBJ1-6, with D uncertain. The V and J ends lost 4 bases and 6 bases respectively, with 10 bases between them. The CDR3 is made up of 14 amino acids. Germline V gene data show CDR1 as SNHLY and CDR2 as FYNNEI. The CDR3 is CASSAINGNSPLHF. The CDR3 region has the DNA TGTGCCAGCAGTGCTATCAACGGTAATTCACCCCTCCACTTT.

The chain combines TRBV18 with TRBJ2-2; D ambiguous. V lost 0 bases to trimming and J lost 0 bases, with 2 bases between them. The CDR3 covers 14 residues. Germline V lookup: CDR1 KGHSH, CDR2 LQKENI. CDR3 residues: CASSPPTNTGELFF. In DNA form, the CDR3 reads TGTGCCAGCTCACCACCAACGAACACCGGGGAGCTGTTTTTT.

The CDR3 protein is CASSLALRAHVGGYTF. Here the CDR3 DNA reads TGTGCCAGCAGCTTGGCCCTCCGGGCCCATGTCGGTGGCTACACCTTC. J is TRBJ1-2 and V is TRBV5-5; no definite D call. This CDR3 contains 16 residues. The germline V gene has CDR1 SGHKS and CDR2 YYEKEE (reference sequence). Trimming removed 0 bases from V and 7 bases from J, with 19 bases in between. The full variable domain, rest sourced from reference TRBV5-5 and TRBJ1-2, is DAGVTQSPTHLIKTRGQQVTLRCSPISGHKSVSWYQQVLGQGPQFIFQYYEKEERGRGNFPDRFSARQFPNYSSELNVNALLLGDSALYLCASSLALRAHVGGYTFGSGTRLTVV.

V and J are TRBV5-4 and TRBJ2-7; TRBD1 is a possible D gene (6 bases). CDR1 is SGHNT, CDR2 YYREEE, per germline (reference sequence). The CDR3 spans 15 residues. The germline V and J ends were trimmed by 0 bases and 3 bases, with 13 bases remaining between them. CDR3 residues: CASSLGFGGRYEQYF. As DNA, the CDR3 is TGTGCCAGCAGCTTGGGGTTTGGGGGCCGCTACGAGCAGTACTTC. The complete variable domain, with remaining parts taken from reference TRBV5-4 and TRBJ2-7, reads ETGVTQSPTHLIKTRGQQVTLRCSSQSGHNTVSWYQQALGQGPQFIFQYYREEENGRGNFPPRFSGLQFPNYSSELNVNALELDDSALYLCASSLGFGGRYEQYFGPGTRLTVT.

The chain is built from TRBV4-1 and TRBJ1-6; 8 bases are shared with TRBD1. The CDR3 is 17 residues long. V was clipped by 0 bases and J by 7 bases; unmatched bases: 8. The germline V gene encodes CDR1 MGHRA and CDR2 YSYEKL. CDR3 region: CASSQDDGAGGNSPLHF. Here the CDR3 DNA reads TGCGCCAGCAGCCAAGATGACGGAGCAGGGGGCAATTCACCCCTCCACTTT.

This chain uses TRBV2 with TRBJ2-5; 8 nucleotides line up with TRBD2. The germline CDR1 and CDR2 sequences are SNHLY and FYNNEI. Germline trimming cut 4 bases from V and 4 bases from J; bases unmatched to any gene: 5. This CDR3 has 14 residues. This CDR3 is CASSGGLVVETQYF. The DNA of the CDR3 is TGTGCCAGCAGTGGGGGACTAGTGGTAGAGACCCAGTACTTC.

The genes are TRBV18 and TRBJ1-2, with TRBD1 as a possible D gene (6 bases). The germline V and J ends were trimmed by 3 bases and 9 bases, with 23 bases remaining between them. CDR1 is KGHSH, CDR2 LQKENI, per germline. CDR3 length equals 16 residues. In DNA, the CDR3 is TGTGCCAGCTCACCCGGAACCGGGGGGCTCTCTGGGAGCTACACCTTC. This gives the protein CASSPGTGGLSGSYTF.

The chain combines TRBV7-6 with TRBJ1-1; a weak D match, TRBD1 (6 bases). The CDR3 has 16 amino acids. The germline V and J ends were trimmed by 1 base and 5 bases, with 17 bases remaining between them. Germline V CDR1 and CDR2: SGHVS, FNYEAQ. CDR3 residues: CASSLGTASDRTEAFF. The CDR3 DNA is TGTGCCAGCAGCTTAGGGACAGCCTCTGATAGGACTGAAGCTTTCTTT.

This clone was seen only once. The genes are TRBV30 and TRBJ2-5; D gene unclear. The CDR3 has 16 residues. Trimming left V 3 bases short and J 1 base short, with 18 bases between. CDR1 GTSNPN and CDR2 SVGIG come from the germline V gene (reference sequence). This CDR3 reads CAWRGNLGRSQETQYF. The CDR3, as DNA: TGTGCCTGGAGGGGGAACCTAGGACGGTCCCAAGAGACCCAGTACTTC.

V gene TRBV9 combines with J gene TRBJ1-6; no clear D gene. V was cut by 4 bases and J by 6 bases, with 17 bases left in between. Germline CDR1 reads SGDLS; CDR2 reads YYNGEE. This CDR3 has 16 amino acids. The CDR3 region has the DNA TGTGCCAGCAGCTCACCAGGAGGGCAGCGTAATTCACCCCTCCACTTT. The encoded protein is CASSSPGGQRNSPLHF.

The chain couples TRBV4-1 to TRBJ1-3, with 7 bases matching TRBD1. CDR3 length: 17 residues. J lost 1 base, V lost 0 bases, and 6 bases had no gene match. Per the germline V gene, CDR1 is MGHRA and CDR2 is YSYEKL. CDR3 region: CASSQDVTGWSGNTIYF. The CDR3 coding sequence is TGCGCCAGCAGCCAAGATGTGACAGGGTGGTCTGGAAACACCATATATTTT.

The rearrangement links TRBV5-4 to TRBJ1-1; D remains unclear. The CDR3 has 15 residues. Germline lookup yields CDR1 SGHNT and CDR2 YYREEE (reference sequence). The ends were cut back, 0 bases at V and 0 bases at J, with 9 bases in the middle. The CDR3 spells CASSLDVNMNTEAFF. For the CDR3, the DNA is TGTGCCAGCAGCTTGGACGTGAACATGAACACTGAAGCTTTCTTT.

This chain connects TRBV11-2 to TRBJ2-1; TRBD2 is a possible D gene (7 bases). Germline CDR1 reads SGHAT; CDR2 reads FQNNGV. The CDR3 has 16 amino acids. V lost 6 bases and J lost 4, with 19 bases in between. For the CDR3, the DNA is TGTGCCAGCAGTCCGGTCGTGGGGGGGCGGTACAATGAGCAGTTCTTC. Translation: CASSPVVGGRYNEQFF. The full variable domain, completed using reference TRBV11-2 and TRBJ2-1, is EAGVAQSPRYKIIEKRQSVAFWCNPISGHATLYWYQQILGQGPKLLIQFQNNGVVDDSQLPKDRFSAERLKGVDSTLKIQPAKLEDSAVYLCASSPVVGGRYNEQFFGPGTRLTVL.

The chain couples TRBV12-5 to TRBJ2-1, with a tentative D call TRBD2 (6 bases). Germline CDR1 is LGHNT and CDR2 is FRNRAP. The CDR3 sequence is 14 residues long. V lost 6 bases to trimming and J lost 8 bases, with 17 bases between them. The CDR3 DNA reads as TGTGCTAGTGGACCCCCGGGACTCCGTTATGAGCAGTTCTTC. It is translated as CASGPPGLRYEQFF.

The V call is TRBV28, the J call TRBJ1-3; the D is unclear. Germline V gives CDR1 MDHEN, CDR2 SYDVKM. The CDR3 consists of 15 residues. V lost 6 bases, J lost 0 bases, and 12 bases lay in between. The CDR3: CASRTLPASGNTIYF. The DNA of the CDR3 is TGTGCCAGCAGGACATTACCGGCCTCTGGAAACACCATATATTTT.

The V call is TRBV6-1, the J call TRBJ1-2; 8 bases agree with TRBD1. CDR1 and CDR2 (germline): MNHNS, SASEGT. This CDR3 is built from 13 residues. V lost 4 bases and J lost 5; bases outside the gene matches: 3. CDR3 loop: CASSVDREYGYTF. The CDR3 DNA sequence: TGTGCCAGCAGTGTGGACAGGGAATATGGCTACACCTTC.

This chain joins TRBV2 and TRBJ2-5; weak D call: TRBD2 (5 bases). The germline V gene has CDR1 SNHLY and CDR2 FYNNEI. V gave up 4 bases and J gave up 5 bases, with 11 bases separating them. This CDR3 comprises 13 residues. CDR3 DNA: TGTGCCAGCAGTGTAAGCGGATTGGAGACCCAGTACTTC. Translation: CASSVSGLETQYF. Full variable domain (rest looked up from reference TRBV2 and TRBJ2-5): EPEVTQTPSHQVTQMGQEVILRCVPISNHLYFYWYRQILGQKVEFLVSFYNNEISEKSEIFDDQFSVERPDGSNFTLKIRSTKLEDSAMYFCASSVSGLETQYFGPGTRLLVL.

The V and J genes are TRBV5-1 and TRBJ2-2, with D tentatively TRBD2 (6 bases). In germline, CDR1 is SGHRS, CDR2 YFSETQ. The V end was cut by 0 bases, the J end by 6 bases, with 12 bases between. CDR3 length: 15 residues. The CDR3 region has the DNA TGCGCCAGCAGCTTGGAAGTCTGGGGGGCCGGGGAGCTGTTTTTT. It translates to CASSLEVWGAGELFF.

For the CDR3, the DNA is TGCAGCGCCCGGGACACACCCTACGAGCAGTACTTC. Amino acid sequence: CSARDTPYEQYF. V gene TRBV29-1 combines with J gene TRBJ2-7; maybe TRBD1 (6 bases). V shed 7 bases and J shed 2 bases, with 12 bases lying between them. From germline, CDR1 is SQVTM and CDR2 ANQGSEA. The CDR3 sequence is 12 residues long.

A few counts support this clone. The chain employs TRBV4-2 and TRBJ1-2; D uncertain. The V end was cut by 0 bases, the J end by 7 bases, with 9 bases between. CDR3 length equals 13 residues. Germline V CDR1 and CDR2: LGHNA, YNFKEQ. In DNA, the CDR3 is TGTGCCAGCAGCCAAGAGTCATCCTCTGGCTACACCTTC. Its translation: CASSQESSSGYTF.

The CDR3 DNA is TGCGCCAGCAGCCATGGGGGTACTGAAGCTTTCTTT. Encoded protein: CASSHGGTEAFF. This chain links TRBV4-3 with TRBJ1-1, with D perhaps matching TRBD1 (5 bases). The ends were cut back, 3 bases at V and 5 bases at J, with 7 bases in the middle. CDR3 length equals 12 residues. Germline CDR1 is LGHNA and CDR2 is YSLEER.

V and J are TRBV27 and TRBJ2-1; 8 positions agree with TRBD1. Germline values: CDR1 MNHEY, CDR2 SMNVEV (reference sequence). Trimming cost V 5 bases and J 4 bases; bases outside gene matches: 4. This CDR3 contains 14 residues. The CDR3 DNA reads as TGTGCCAGCAGTACTACAGGGGGTTACAATGAGCAGTTCTTC. It codes for CASSTTGGYNEQFF.

This chain connects TRBV18 to TRBJ1-5; 7 positions match TRBD1. The CDR3 totals 16 residues. Germline V gene sequence: CDR1 KGHSH, CDR2 LQKENI. With V trimmed by 1 base and J by 4 bases, 7 bases remained unmatched. The CDR3: CASSPLPSGGNQPQHF. The CDR3 DNA reads as TGTGCCAGCTCACCACTTCCGTCAGGGGGGAATCAGCCCCAGCATTTT.